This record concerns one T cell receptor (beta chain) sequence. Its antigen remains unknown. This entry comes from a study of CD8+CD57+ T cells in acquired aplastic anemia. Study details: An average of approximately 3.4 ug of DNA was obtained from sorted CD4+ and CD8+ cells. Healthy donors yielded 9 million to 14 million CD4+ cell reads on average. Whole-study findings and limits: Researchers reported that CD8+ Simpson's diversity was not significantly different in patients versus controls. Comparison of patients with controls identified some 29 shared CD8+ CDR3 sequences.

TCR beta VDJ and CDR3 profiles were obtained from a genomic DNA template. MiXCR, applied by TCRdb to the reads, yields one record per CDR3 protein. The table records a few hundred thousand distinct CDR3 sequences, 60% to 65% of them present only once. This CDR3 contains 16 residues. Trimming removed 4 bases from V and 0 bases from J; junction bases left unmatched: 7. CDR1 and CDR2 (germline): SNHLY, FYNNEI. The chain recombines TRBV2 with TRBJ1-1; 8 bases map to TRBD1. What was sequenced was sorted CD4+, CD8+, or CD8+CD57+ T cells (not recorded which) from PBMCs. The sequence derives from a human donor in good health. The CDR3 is CASSVGRQGMNTEAFF. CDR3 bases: TGTGCCAGCAGTGTAGGTCGACAGGGGATGAACACTGAAGCTTTCTTT.